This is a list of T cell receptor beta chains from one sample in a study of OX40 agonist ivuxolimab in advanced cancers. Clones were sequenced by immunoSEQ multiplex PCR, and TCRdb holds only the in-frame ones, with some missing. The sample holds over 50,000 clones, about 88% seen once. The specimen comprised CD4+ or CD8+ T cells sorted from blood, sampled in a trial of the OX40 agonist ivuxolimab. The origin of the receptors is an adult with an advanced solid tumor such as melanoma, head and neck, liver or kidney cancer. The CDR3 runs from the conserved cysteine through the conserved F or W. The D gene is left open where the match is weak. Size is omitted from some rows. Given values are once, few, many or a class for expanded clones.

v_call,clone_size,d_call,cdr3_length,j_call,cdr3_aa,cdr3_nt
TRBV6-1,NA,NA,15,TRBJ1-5,CASSEAVGGGQPQHF,TGTGCCAGCAGTGAAGCGGTTGGTGGTGGTCAGCCCCAGCATTTT
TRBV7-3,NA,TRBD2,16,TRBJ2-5,CASSPLGLAGQETQYF,TGTGCCAGCAGCCCCCTCGGGCTAGCGGGACAAGAGACCCAGTACTTC
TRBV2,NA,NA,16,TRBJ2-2,CASSEARRGADGELFF,TGTGCCAGCAGTGAAGCGCGTCGTGGGGCTGACGGGGAGCTGTTTTTT
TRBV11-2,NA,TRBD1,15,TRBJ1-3,CASSPDRNSGNTIYF,TGTGCCAGCAGCCCGGACAGGAATTCTGGAAACACCATATATTTT
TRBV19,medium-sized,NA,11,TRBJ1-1,CASSVGTEAFF,TGTGCCAGTAGTGTGGGAACTGAAGCTTTCTTT
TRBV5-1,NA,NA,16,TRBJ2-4,CASSGDIQSAKNIQYF,TGCGCCAGCAGCGGGGACATCCAATCAGCCAAAAACATTCAGTACTTC
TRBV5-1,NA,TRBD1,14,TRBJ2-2,CASSVQGAPGELFF,TGCGCCAGCAGCGTCCAGGGGGCCCCCGGGGAGCTGTTTTTT
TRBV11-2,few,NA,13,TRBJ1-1,CASSLIENTEAFF,TGTGCCAGCAGCTTAATAGAGAACACTGAAGCTTTCTTT
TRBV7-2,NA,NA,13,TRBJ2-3,CASSYLEGDTQYF,TGTGCCAGCAGCTACCTCGAAGGAGATACGCAGTATTTT
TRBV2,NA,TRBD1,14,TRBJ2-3,CASRSSGGGDTQYF,TGTGCCAGCAGATCCTCAGGGGGCGGGGATACGCAGTATTTT
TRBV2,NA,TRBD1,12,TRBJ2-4,CASSEQGETQYF,TGTGCCAGCAGTGAACAGGGGGAGACTCAGTACTTC
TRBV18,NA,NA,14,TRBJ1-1,CASSPPGRNTEAFF,TGTGCCAGCTCACCACCAGGGAGGAACACTGAAGCTTTCTTT
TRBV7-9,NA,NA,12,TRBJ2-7,CASSLQLYEQYF,TGTGCCAGCAGCTTACAACTCTACGAGCAGTACTTC
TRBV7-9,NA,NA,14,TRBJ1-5,CASSLGGKDQPQHF,TGTGCCAGCAGCTTGGGGGGAAAAGATCAGCCCCAGCATTTT
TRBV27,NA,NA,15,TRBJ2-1,CASSSASIAWNEQFF,TGTGCCAGCAGTTCGGCTAGCATCGCGTGGAATGAGCAGTTCTTC
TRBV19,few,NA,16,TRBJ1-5,CASSGGEGGGNQPQHF,TGTGCCAGTAGTGGTGGGGAGGGAGGAGGCAATCAGCCCCAGCATTTT
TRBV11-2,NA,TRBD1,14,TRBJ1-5,CASSKTGGNQPQHF,TGTGCCAGCAGCAAAACAGGGGGCAATCAGCCCCAGCATTTT
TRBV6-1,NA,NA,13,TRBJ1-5,CASSESRNQPQHF,TGTGCCAGCAGTGAGAGCAGGAATCAGCCCCAGCATTTT